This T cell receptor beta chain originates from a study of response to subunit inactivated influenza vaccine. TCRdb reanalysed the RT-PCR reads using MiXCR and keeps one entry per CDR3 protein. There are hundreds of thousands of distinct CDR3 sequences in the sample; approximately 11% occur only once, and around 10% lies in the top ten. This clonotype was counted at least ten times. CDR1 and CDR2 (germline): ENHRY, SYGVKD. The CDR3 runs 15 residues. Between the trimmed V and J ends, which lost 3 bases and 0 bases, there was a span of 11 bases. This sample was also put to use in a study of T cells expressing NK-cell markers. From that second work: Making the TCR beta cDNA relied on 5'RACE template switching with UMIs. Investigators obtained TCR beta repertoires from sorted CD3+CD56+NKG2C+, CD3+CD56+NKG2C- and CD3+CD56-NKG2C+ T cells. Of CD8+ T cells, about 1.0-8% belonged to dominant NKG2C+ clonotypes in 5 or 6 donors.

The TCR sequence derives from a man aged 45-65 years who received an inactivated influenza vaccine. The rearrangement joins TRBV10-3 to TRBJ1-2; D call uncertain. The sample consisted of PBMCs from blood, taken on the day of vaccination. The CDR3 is CAISDLGKANYGYTF. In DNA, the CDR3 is TGTGCCATCAGTGATCTCGGGAAGGCTAACTATGGCTACACCTTC.